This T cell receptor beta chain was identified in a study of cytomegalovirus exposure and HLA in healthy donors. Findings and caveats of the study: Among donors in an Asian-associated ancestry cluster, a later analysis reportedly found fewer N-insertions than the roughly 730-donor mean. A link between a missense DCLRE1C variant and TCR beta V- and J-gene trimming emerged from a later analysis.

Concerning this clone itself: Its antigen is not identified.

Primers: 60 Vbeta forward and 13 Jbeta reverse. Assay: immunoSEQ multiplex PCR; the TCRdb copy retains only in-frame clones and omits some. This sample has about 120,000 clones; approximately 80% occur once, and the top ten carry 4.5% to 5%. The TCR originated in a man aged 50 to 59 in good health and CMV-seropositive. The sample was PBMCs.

The CDR3 sequence is CASSLSYTGYEQYF. The CDR3 region has the DNA TGTGCCAGCAGCTTATCATACACAGGCTACGAGCAGTACTTC. V usage is TRBV7-2 and J usage is TRBJ2-7, with TRBD1 as a possible D gene (5 bases). This CDR3 comprises 14 residues. V was pared by 2 bases and J by 3 bases, with 11 bases between. Per germline, CDR1 SGHTA and CDR2 FQGNSA.